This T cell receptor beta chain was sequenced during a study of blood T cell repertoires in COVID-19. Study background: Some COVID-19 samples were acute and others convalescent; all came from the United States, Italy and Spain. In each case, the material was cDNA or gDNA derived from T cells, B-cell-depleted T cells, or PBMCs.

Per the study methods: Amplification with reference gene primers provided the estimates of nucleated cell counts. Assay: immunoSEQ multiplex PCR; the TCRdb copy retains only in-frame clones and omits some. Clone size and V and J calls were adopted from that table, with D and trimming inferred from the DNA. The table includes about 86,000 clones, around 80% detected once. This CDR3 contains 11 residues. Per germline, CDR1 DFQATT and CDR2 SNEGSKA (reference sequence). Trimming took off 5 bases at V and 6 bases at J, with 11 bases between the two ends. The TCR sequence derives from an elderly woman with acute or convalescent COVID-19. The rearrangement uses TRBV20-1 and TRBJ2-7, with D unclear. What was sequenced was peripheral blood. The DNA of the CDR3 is TGCAGTGCTCTTCACGGTGGCGAGCAGTACTTC. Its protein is CSALHGGEQYF.